The present entry profiles one T cell receptor beta chain with its context. Its recognized antigen is unknown. Nothing much larger sits one base from this clone, and base qualities are not available. PBMCs were stimulated for around 13 days with mutant 27-mer peptides together with IL21, IL7, IL15 and IL2, and were then restimulated with autologous B cells pulsed with peptide. After restimulation with peptide-pulsed B cells, live IFNgamma-secreting T cells were sorted by cytokine capture on a FACS Aria2. Sorted cells were expanded for roughly 12 to 23 days at limiting dilution, approximately 3 or 10 cells per well, with irradiated allogeneic PBMCs, phytohemagglutinin and IL2. Peripheral blood samples or leukapheresis products were obtained from the patients. To screen the expanded lines for antigen specificity, an IFNgamma ELISA was run against autologous B cells pulsed with mutant peptides. The CDR3 runs 15 residues from the cysteine to the phenylalanine. Left in the record is the CDR3 DNA by itself, 45 bases read in frame from the first base. Germline trimming: 0 bases from V, 4 bases from J; junction bases outside gene matches: 2. The germline V gene encodes CDR1 SGHNT and CDR2 YYREEE (reference sequence).

The sample is drawn from a study of CD4 T cells in lung cancer (dated by TCRdb to the late 2010s). Regarding the research as a whole: To find responses to candidate mutation-encoded neoepitopes, the study screened blood T cells from NSCLC patients and isolated neoantigen-specific CD4+ T-cell clones and TCRs. The resected patients had lung adenocarcinoma or squamous cell carcinoma, were aged 60 to 69 at blood donation, and mostly were former smokers. Treatments received by the patients before blood donation included platinum chemotherapy, and some patients received nivolumab or pembrolizumab. The frequency of neoantigen-specific clonotypes in tumor resections, non-adjacent lung and cultured T-cell products was followed using TCRB deep sequencing. The study at large found these results: Some blood-derived responses might be explained by in vitro priming of naive T cells or cross-reactivity rather than by memory responses to the cancer. Nonspecific IFNgamma producers of unknown purity were included among IFNgamma-sorted cells, so expanded lines were found to range from monoclonal to oligoclonal.

Library preparation employed the immunoSEQ multiplex PCR assay. Qiagen DNeasy or QIAamp micro DNA kits were used to isolate DNA, and the Adaptive Biotechnology human TCRB sequencing kit was used to sequence TCRB. An Illumina MiSeq was used to sequence the TCRB libraries. The authors' pipeline ran thus. TCRB sequence data were analyzed with the kit provider's software, and tumor enrichment of clonotype templates was tested with Fisher's exact test. Imported from immuneACCESS, the table was reduced by TCRdb to in-frame sequences with V and J called. These copies leave out some clones; in studies compared against another copy, an unresolved V gene accounts for under half, and the cause of the remainder is not known. The V and J calls and the clone size are those of that table, but D and trimming were determined from the DNA. Recorded for this sample are 350 to 400 clones; around 90% of them occurred a single time. The ten most abundant clones make up more than 60% of the sample.

This clonotype was sampled from a woman aged 55-70 years with non-small cell lung cancer. Some clones in this sample may be carry-over from other donors' samples. The chain employs TRBV5-4 and TRBJ2-3; 10 nucleotides in the junction match TRBD1. Specimen: a CD4+ T cell line or clone grown in culture. CDR3 sequence: CASSLGQGAADTQYF. In nucleotides, the sequence is TGTGCCAGCAGCTTGGGACAGGGGGCTGCAGATACGCAGTATTTT.